These 7 T cell receptor beta chains came from one sample sequenced in a study of cytomegalovirus exposure and HLA in healthy donors. Amplification used 60 Vbeta primers and 13 Jbeta primers. Profiling relied on immunoSEQ multiplex PCR, and the TCRdb table lists in-frame clones only, not all of them. This table holds around 90,000 clones, under 85% found once. Sequencing was carried out using PBMCs. The receptors stem from a woman in her forties in good health and CMV-seronegative.

This clone was counted between two and nine times. The sample has other DNA sequences that encode this CDR3 too. V is TRBV5-1 and J is TRBJ2-1, with 7 bases that match TRBD1. The CDR3 is 14 amino acids. Unmatched junction bases numbered 2, after V lost 0 bases and J lost 5 bases. Germline CDR1 and CDR2: SGHRS and YFSETQ. CDR3 in DNA: TGCGCCAGCAGCTTGGGGGGACAGAACAATGAGCAGTTCTTC. Translated, it gives CASSLGGQNNEQFF.

This sequence joins TRBV5-4 and TRBJ2-7; a possible D gene is TRBD2 (6 bases). This CDR3 is 13 amino acids long. CDR1 SGHNT and CDR2 YYREEE come from the germline V gene (reference sequence). The V end lost 0 bases, the J end lost 8 bases, and 12 bases lay between the germline ends. The CDR3, as DNA: TGTGCCAGCAGCTTGGGTGGGACTTGCAAGCAGTACTTC. It specifies CASSLGGTCKQYF. The full variable domain, completed using reference TRBV5-4 and TRBJ2-7, is ETGVTQSPTHLIKTRGQQVTLRCSSQSGHNTVSWYQQALGQGPQFIFQYYREEENGRGNFPPRFSGLQFPNYSSELNVNALELDDSALYLCASSLGGTCKQYFGPGTRLTVT.

V gene TRBV29-1 combines with J gene TRBJ1-6; tentative D call: TRBD1 (5 bases). CDR1 and CDR2 (germline): SQVTM, ANQGSEA. Trimming took off 5 bases at V and 8 bases at J, with 13 bases between the two ends. CDR3 length: 13 residues. The DNA of the CDR3 is TGCAGCGTTTCAGCGGGGGGAGATTCACCCCTCCACTTT. Its protein product is CSVSAGGDSPLHF.

The chain joins TRBV5-6 to TRBJ1-5; no clear D. The CDR3 spans 17 residues. Trimming shortened V by 0 bases and J by 1 base, and 14 bases separated the two germline ends. Looked up from germline, CDR1 is SGHDT and CDR2 is YYEEEE. The CDR3 sequence: CASSLDGRQVSNQPQHF. The CDR3 coding sequence is TGTGCCAGCAGCTTGGATGGTCGGCAGGTGAGCAATCAGCCCCAGCATTTT.

The sample holds one count of this clone. The rearrangement joins TRBV10-3 to TRBJ2-2, with D maybe TRBD1 (5 bases). The CDR3 contains 15 residues. Germline V gene sequence: CDR1 ENHRY, CDR2 SYGVKD. The V end lost 6 bases, the J end lost 4 bases, and 15 bases lay between the germline ends. The CDR3 coding sequence is TGTGCCATCAGCGCAGGGTGGGTCGGCACCGGGGAGCTGTTTTTT. Encoded protein: CAISAGWVGTGELFF.

This clone was counted once. CDR3: CASSLGAEGELFF. In DNA, the CDR3 is TGTGCCAGCAGCTTAGGGGCTGAAGGGGAGCTGTTTTTT. The V and J genes are TRBV7-8 and TRBJ2-2, with D hard to call. CDR1 and CDR2 (germline): SGHVS, FQNEAQ. The CDR3 extends over 13 amino acids. The ends were cut back, 1 base at V and 8 bases at J, with 8 bases in the middle. The full variable domain, its missing parts supplied by reference TRBV7-8 and TRBJ2-2, is GAGVSQSPRYKVAKRGQDVALRCDPISGHVSLFWYQQALGQGPEFLTYFQNEAQLDKSGLPSDRFFAERPEGSVSTLKIQRTQQEDSAVYLCASSLGAEGELFFGEGSRLTVL.

This chain connects TRBV5-5 to TRBJ1-1; D is uncertain. CDR3 length: 11 residues. Germline V gives CDR1 SGHKS, CDR2 YYEKEE (reference sequence). V was trimmed by 5 bases and J by 4 bases, leaving 6 bases between them. CDR3 amino acids: CASRSGTEAFF. DNA of the CDR3: TGTGCCAGCAGGTCGGGCACTGAAGCTTTCTTT.